The T cell receptor beta chain under discussion was sequenced for a study of cytomegalovirus exposure and HLA in healthy donors. Vbeta (60) and Jbeta (13) primers were used in the PCR. Sequencing was performed with immunoSEQ multiplex PCR; in TCRdb, only in-frame clones are kept and a portion is missing. The sample has 100,000 to 150,000 clones; under 80% are singletons. This clone was observed once. The receptor was isolated from an older woman in good health and CMV-seropositive. Sample: PBMCs.

The CDR3, as DNA: TGTGCCACCAGCAGAGGGCTAGCGAGGGTGGAGGCTGAGCAGTTCTTC. This encodes CATSRGLARVEAEQFF. The chain uses TRBV15 and TRBJ2-1, with D possibly being TRBD2 (6 bases). Germline-derived CDR1 and CDR2 are LNHNV and YYDKDF (reference sequence). The CDR3 runs to 16 residues. Trimming pared 1 base from V and 9 bases from J, leaving 19 bases between. Full variable domain (rest looked up from reference TRBV15 and TRBJ2-1): DAMVIQNPRYQVTQFGKPVTLSCSQTLNHNVMYWYQQKSSQAPKLLFHYYDKDFNNEADTPDNFQSRRPNTSFCFLDIRSPGLGDTAMYLCATSRGLARVEAEQFFGPGTRLTVL.